Here is one T cell receptor beta chain with its context. This entry comes from a study of early T cells in non-severe SARS-CoV-2 infection. TCRdb re-called the 5' RACE reads through MiXCR, storing one row per CDR3 protein. The top ten hold more than 5% of the sample, which has tens of thousands of distinct CDR3 sequences, under 7.5% seen once. The CDR3 is 11 amino acids. Deletions cut 8 bases from V and 0 bases from J, with 7 bases between. In germline, CDR1 is DFQATT, CDR2 SNEGSKA (reference sequence). This clonotype was obtained from an adult who was a healthcare worker with PCR-confirmed SARS-CoV-2 infection or an uninfected control (not recorded which). Sequencing used whole blood, obtained at baseline. The genes are TRBV20-1 and TRBJ2-5; D not resolved. The CDR3 reads CSTNYQETQYF. The CDR3 region has the DNA TGCAGTACAAACTACCAAGAGACCCAGTACTTC.